The clone carrying this T cell receptor (beta chain) has only a few counts. Its matching antigen is unknown. Time point denoted: patch test 1, 2 weeks after DPC sensitization. As to treatment: therapeutic diphenylcyclopropenone sensitization with weekly scalp DPC. V was shortened by 0 bases and J by 6 bases, with 6 bases between the two germline ends. Germline V gives CDR1 DFQATT, CDR2 SNEGSKA (reference sequence). The CDR3 spans 11 residues. This entry is derived from a study of human T cells and chemical hapten exposure. Across the whole study: The sensitizing agent was 2% DPC, placed on about 2 cm by about 2 cm of upper inner arm skin. On the upper back, patch tests were applied with 0.01% DPC and read at 6 days.

Each CDR3 protein is one row after TCRdb ran MiXCR on the RACE reads. This sample has roughly 380,000 distinct CDR3 sequences; roughly 5% occur once, and the top ten carry 2% to 2.5%. Overall study results and limits: Clustering by CDR3 similarity yielded significantly more large clusters from expanded TCRs than controls. There was no change with DPC sensitization in TCRs above 1 in 1000 frequency.

The chain is built from TRBV20-1 and TRBJ2-7; D is unclear. The source of this sequence is a woman between 50 and 59 years old with alopecia areata. Some clones in this sample may be carry-over from other donors' samples. Sample: whole blood, taken in connection with sensitization to the hapten diphenylcyclopropenone (DPC). The CDR3 DNA reads TGCAGTGCTAGAGATACCCCCGAGCAGTACTTC. Its translation is CSARDTPEQYF.